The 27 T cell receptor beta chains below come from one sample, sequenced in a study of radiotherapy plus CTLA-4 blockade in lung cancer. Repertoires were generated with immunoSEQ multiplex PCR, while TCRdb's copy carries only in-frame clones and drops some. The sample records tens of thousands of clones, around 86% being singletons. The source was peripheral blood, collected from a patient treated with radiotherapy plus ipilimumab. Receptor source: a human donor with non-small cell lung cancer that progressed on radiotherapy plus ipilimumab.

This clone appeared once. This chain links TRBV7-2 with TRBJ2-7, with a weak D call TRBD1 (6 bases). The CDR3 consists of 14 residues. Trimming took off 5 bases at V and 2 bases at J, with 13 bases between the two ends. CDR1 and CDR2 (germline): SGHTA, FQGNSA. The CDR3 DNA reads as TGTGCCAGCAGCGCCGGAGGACAGCCCTACGAGCAGTACTTC. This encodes CASSAGGQPYEQYF.

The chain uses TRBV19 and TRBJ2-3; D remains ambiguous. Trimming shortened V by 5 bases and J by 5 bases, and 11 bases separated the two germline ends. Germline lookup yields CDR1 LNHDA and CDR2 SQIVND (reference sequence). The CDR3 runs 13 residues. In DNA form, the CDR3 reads TGTGCCAGTAGTCACCCCTCTAAAGATACGCAGTATTTT. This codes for CASSHPSKDTQYF.

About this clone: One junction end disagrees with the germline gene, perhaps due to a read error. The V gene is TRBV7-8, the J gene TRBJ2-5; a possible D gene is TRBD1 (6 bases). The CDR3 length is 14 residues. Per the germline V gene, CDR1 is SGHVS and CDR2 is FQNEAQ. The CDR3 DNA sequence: TGTGCCAGCAGCCCCCCCGGGGTCATAGGGGGAAGTGACTTC. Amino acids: CASSPPGVIGGSDF.

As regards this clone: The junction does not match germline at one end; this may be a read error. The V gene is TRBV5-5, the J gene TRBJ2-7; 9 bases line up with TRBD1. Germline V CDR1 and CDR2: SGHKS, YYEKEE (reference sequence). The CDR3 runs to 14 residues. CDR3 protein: CASSRDRAFYEQYF. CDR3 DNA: TGTGCTAGCAGCCGGGACAGGGCCTTCTACGAGCAGTACTTC.

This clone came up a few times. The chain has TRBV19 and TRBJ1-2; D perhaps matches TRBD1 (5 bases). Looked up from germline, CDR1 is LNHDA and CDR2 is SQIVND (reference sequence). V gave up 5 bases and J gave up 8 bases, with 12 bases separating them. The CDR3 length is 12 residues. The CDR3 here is CASSLRDLGYTF. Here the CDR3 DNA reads TGTGCCAGTAGTCTGCGGGACCTCGGCTACACCTTC.

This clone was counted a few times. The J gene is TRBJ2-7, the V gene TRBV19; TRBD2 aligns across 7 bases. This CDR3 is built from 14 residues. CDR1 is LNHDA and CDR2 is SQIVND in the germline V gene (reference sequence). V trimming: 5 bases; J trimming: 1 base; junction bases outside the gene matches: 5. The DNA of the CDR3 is TGTGCCAGTAGTGAACAGCGGGGATCCTACGAGCAGTACTTC. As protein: CASSEQRGSYEQYF.

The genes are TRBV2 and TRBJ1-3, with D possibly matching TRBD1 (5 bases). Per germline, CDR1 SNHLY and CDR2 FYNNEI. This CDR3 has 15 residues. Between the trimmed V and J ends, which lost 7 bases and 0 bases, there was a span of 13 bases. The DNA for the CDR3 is TGTGCCAGCACCATGGACGGGGGCTCTGGAAACACCATATATTTT. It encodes CASTMDGGSGNTIYF.

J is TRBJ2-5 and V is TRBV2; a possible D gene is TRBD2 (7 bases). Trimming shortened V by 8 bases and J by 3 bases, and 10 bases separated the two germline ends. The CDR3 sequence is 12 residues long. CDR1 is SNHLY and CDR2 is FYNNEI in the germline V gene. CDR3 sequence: CASGGGEETQYF. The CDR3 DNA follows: TGTGCCAGCGGGGGGGGCGAAGAGACCCAGTACTTC.

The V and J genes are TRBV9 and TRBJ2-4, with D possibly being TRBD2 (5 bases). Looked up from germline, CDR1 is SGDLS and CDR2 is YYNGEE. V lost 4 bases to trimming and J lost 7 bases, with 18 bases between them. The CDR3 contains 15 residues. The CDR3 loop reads CASSPTSPAENIQYF. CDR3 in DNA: TGTGCCAGCAGCCCGACCAGCCCAGCGGAGAACATTCAGTACTTC.

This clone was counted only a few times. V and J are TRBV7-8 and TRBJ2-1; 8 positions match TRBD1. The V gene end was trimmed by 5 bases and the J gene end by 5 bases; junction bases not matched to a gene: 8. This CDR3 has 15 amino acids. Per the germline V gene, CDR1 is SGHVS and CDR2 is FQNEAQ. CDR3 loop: CASSRYRGSNNEQFF. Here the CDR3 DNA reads TGTGCCAGCAGCCGTTACAGGGGGAGCAACAATGAGCAGTTCTTC.

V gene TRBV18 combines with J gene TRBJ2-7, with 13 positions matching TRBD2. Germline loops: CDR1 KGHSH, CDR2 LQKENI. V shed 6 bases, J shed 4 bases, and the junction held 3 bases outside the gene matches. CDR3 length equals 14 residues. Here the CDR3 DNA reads TGTGCCAGCTCGCAGACTAGCGGGGGGTACGAGCAGTACTTC. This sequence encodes CASSQTSGGYEQYF.

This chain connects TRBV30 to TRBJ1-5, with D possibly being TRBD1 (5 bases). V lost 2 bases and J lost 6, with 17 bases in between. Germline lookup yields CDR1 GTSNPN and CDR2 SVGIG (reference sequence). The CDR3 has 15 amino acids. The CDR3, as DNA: TGTGCCTGGAGTACCGCGGGCAGGGACGTTCAGCCCCAGCATTTT. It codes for CAWSTAGRDVQPQHF.

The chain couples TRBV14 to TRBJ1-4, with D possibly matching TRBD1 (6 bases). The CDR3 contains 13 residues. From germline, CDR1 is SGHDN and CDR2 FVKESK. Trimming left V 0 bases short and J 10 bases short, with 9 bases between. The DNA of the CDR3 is TGTGCCAGCAGCCAAGATCAACAGGGAAAACTGTTTTTT. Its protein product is CASSQDQQGKLFF. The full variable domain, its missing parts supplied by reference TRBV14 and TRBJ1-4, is EAGVTQFPSHSVIEKGQTVTLRCDPISGHDNLYWYRRVMGKEIKFLLHFVKESKQDESGMPNNRFLAERTGGTYSTLKVQPAELEDSGVYFCASSQDQQGKLFFGSGTQLSVL.

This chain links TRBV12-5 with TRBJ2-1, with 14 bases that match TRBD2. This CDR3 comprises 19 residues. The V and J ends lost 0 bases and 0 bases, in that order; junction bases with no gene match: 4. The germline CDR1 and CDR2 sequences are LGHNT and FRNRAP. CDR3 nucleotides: TGTGCTAGTGGTTTGGTATTCGGGACTAGCGGGAGCTCCTACAATGAGCAGTTCTTC. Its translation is CASGLVFGTSGSSYNEQFF.

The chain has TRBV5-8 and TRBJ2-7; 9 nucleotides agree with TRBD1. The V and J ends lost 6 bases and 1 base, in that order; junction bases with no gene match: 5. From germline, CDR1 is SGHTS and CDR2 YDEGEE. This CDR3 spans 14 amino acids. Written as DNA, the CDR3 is TGTGCCAGCACCAACGGACAGGGGTCCTACGAGCAGTACTTC. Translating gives CASTNGQGSYEQYF.

The CDR3: CASSLVAGIPDTQYF. CDR3 nucleotide sequence: TGTGCCAGCAGCTTAGTAGCGGGAATTCCAGATACGCAGTATTTT. The gene calls are TRBV7-6 and TRBJ2-3; 8 positions match TRBD2. The CDR3 has 15 amino acids. V lost 1 base to trimming and J lost 4 bases; unmatched junction nucleotides: 4. Germline V gene sequence: CDR1 SGHVS, CDR2 FNYEAQ.

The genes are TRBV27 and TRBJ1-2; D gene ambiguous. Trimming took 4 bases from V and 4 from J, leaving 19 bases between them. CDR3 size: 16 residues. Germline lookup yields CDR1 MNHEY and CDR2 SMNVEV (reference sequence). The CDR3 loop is CASSSASPKVPYGYTF. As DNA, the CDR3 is TGTGCCAGCAGTTCTGCCTCTCCTAAAGTCCCCTATGGCTACACCTTC.

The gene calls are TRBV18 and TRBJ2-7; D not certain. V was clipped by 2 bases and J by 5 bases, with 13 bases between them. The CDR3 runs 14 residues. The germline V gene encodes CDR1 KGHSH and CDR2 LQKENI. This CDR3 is CASSPGVGRNEQYF. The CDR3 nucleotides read TGTGCCAGCTCACCAGGGGTCGGTAGGAACGAGCAGTACTTC.

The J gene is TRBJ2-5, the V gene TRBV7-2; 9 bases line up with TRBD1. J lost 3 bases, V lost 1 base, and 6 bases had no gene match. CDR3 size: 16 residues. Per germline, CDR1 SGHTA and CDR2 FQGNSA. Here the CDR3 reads CASSLGLDRGKETQYF. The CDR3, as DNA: TGTGCCAGCAGCTTAGGGCTGGACAGGGGAAAAGAGACCCAGTACTTC.

This chain's CDR3 is CASSVTRGRGEQYF. DNA for the CDR3: TGTGCCAGCTCGGTGACTAGGGGCCGGGGCGAGCAGTACTTC. The chain uses TRBV27 and TRBJ2-7; perhaps TRBD2 as D (6 bases). In germline, CDR1 is MNHEY, CDR2 SMNVEV (reference sequence). This CDR3 spans 14 amino acids. The V end was cut by 8 bases, the J end by 6 bases, with 20 bases between.

This CDR3 is CASVKGGTANTGELFF. Here the CDR3 DNA reads TGTGCCAGCGTTAAGGGGGGGACAGCGAACACCGGGGAGCTGTTTTTT. The genes are TRBV6-6 and TRBJ2-2, with D possibly being TRBD1 or TRBD2 (7 bases each). The V end lost 8 bases, the J end lost 0 bases, and 16 bases lay between the germline ends. This CDR3 has 16 residues. CDR1 MNHNY and CDR2 SVGAGI come from the germline V gene (reference sequence).

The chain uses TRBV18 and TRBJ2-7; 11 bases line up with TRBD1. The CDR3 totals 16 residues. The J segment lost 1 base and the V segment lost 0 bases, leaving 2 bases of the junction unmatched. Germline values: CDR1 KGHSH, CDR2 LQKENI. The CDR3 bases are TGTGCCAGCTCACCACCGGGACAGGGGGTATCCTACGAGCAGTACTTC. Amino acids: CASSPPGQGVSYEQYF. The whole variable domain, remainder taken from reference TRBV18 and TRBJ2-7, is NAGVMQNPRHLVRRRGQEARLRCSPMKGHSHVYWYRQLPEEGLKFMVYLQKENIIDESGMPKERFSAEFPKEGPSILRIQQVVRGDSAAYFCASSPPGQGVSYEQYFGPGTRLTVT.

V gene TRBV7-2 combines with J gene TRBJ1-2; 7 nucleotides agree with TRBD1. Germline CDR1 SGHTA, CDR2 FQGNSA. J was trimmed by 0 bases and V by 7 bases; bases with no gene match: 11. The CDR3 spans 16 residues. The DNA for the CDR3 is TGTGCCAGCAATGATGAGGGGGCAAACTCTAACTATGGCTACACCTTC. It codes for CASNDEGANSNYGYTF.

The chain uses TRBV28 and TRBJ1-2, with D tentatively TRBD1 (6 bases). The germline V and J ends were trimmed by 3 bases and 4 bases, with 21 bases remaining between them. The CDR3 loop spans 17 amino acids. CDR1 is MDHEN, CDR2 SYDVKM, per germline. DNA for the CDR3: TGTGCCAGCAGTTTGGGCGGCACAGGGAGCACCAGCTATGGCTACACCTTC. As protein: CASSLGGTGSTSYGYTF.

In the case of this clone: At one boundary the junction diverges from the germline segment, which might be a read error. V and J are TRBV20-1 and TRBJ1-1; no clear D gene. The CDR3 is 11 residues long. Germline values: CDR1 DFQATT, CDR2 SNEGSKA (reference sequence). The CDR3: CSAMGNAEAFF. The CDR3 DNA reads TGCAGTGCTATGGGGAACGCTGAAGCTTTCTTT.

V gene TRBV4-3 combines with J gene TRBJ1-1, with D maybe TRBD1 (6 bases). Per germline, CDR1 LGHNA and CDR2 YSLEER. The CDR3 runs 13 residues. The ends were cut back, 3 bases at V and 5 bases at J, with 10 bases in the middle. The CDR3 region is CASSHSRGTEAFF. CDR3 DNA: TGCGCCAGCAGCCACTCCAGGGGTACTGAAGCTTTCTTT.

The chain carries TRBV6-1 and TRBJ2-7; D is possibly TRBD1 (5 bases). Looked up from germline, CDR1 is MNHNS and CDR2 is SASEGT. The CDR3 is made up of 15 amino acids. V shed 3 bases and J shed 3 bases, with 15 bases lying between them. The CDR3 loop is CASSEQGQAFYEQYF. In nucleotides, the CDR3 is TGTGCCAGCAGTGAGCAGGGCCAGGCCTTCTACGAGCAGTACTTC.